The T cell receptor beta chain described here comes from a study of blood T cell repertoires in COVID-19. Study details: Acute-phase and convalescent COVID-19 samples originated in the United States, Italy and Spain. Sample material is recorded as cDNA or gDNA derived from T cells, B-cell-depleted T cells, or PBMCs.

As originally analysed: Reference gene primer amplification gave nucleated cell count estimates. Only in-frame clones appear in the TCRdb table, and some are missing; sequencing was by immunoSEQ multiplex PCR. That table supplies the V and J calls and clone size; D and trimming were determined from the DNA. The repertoire holds around 250,000 clones, roughly 90% seen once, with roughly 5.8% in the top ten. This clone was observed a single time. The CDR3 has 15 amino acids. CDR1 is SGHTA and CDR2 is FQGNSA in the germline V gene. The V and J ends lost 2 bases and 5 bases, in that order; junction bases with no gene match: 7.

The specimen sequenced was peripheral blood. This TCR was recovered from a man between 60 and 75 years old with acute or convalescent COVID-19. The chain joins TRBV7-2 to TRBJ2-7; TRBD1 aligns across 9 bases. The CDR3 region has the DNA TGTGCCAGCAGCTTAATTGGGACAGGGTTGGACGAGCAGTACTTC. Protein sequence: CASSLIGTGLDEQYF.